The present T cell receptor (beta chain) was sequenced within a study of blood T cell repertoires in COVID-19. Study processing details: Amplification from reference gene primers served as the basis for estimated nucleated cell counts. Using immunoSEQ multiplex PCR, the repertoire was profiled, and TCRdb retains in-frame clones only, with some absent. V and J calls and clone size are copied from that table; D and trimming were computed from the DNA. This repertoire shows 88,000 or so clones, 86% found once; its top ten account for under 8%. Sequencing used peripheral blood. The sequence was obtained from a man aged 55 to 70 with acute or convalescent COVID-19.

The CDR3 bases are TGTGCCAGCAGCTTAGGACATAATCTCAACACAGATACGCAGTATTTT. Protein product: CASSLGHNLNTDTQYF. The chain recombines TRBV7-9 with TRBJ2-3, with unresolved D. This CDR3 contains 16 residues. Germline assignment: CDR1 SEHNR and CDR2 FQNEAQ (reference sequence). The V end was cut by 1 base, the J end by 2 bases, with 13 bases between.